A selection of T cell receptor beta chains follows, all from one sample in a study of PD-1 blockade in classical Hodgkin lymphoma. Data came from immunoSEQ multiplex PCR; TCRdb stores just in-frame clones and leaves some out. Of 20,000 to 30,000 clones listed, about 80% are singletons. This material consisted of peripheral blood mononuclear cells (PBMCs), taken at baseline. Every receptor here comes from a human donor with classical Hodgkin lymphoma. Both conserved end residues are part of each CDR3. A D gene is named only where the DNA matches it firmly. Expanded clones are given a class, and other clones once, few, many or no size at all.

>16|TRBJ1-4|TRBV2|-|-
TGTGCCAGCAGTGATGTTACGGCAGGGGCTGGTGAAAAACTGTTTTTT
CASSDVTAGAGEKLFF
>14|TRBJ2-2|TRBV5-4|-|TRBD1
TGTGCCAGCAGCGGACAGGGTCGAACCGGGGAGCTGTTTTTT
CASSGQGRTGELFF
>15|TRBJ2-7|TRBV5-1|-|-
TGCGCCAGCAGCTTACTGTCAGGTTCTTTGTACGAGCAGTACTTC
CASSLLSGSLYEQYF
>16|TRBJ2-2|TRBV5-6|-|TRBD2
TGTGCCAGCAGCTTCTTTCCAGCGGGGGGGCCCGGGGAGCTGTTTTTT
CASSFFPAGGPGELFF
>15|TRBJ2-2|TRBV7-2|-|TRBD2
TGTGCCAGCAGCCCCCTGGGGGGGTCCACCGGGGAGCTGTTTTTT
CASSPLGGSTGELFF
>11|TRBJ2-3|TRBV11-2|-|-
TGTGCCAGCAGTGCCACAGATACGCAGTATTTT
CASSATDTQYF
>13|TRBJ1-1|TRBV5-6|-|-
TGTGCCAGCAGCTTGGGCGGGAACACTGAAGCTTTCTTT
CASSLGGNTEAFF
>14|TRBJ1-2|TRBV27|-|-
TGTGCCAGCAGTGCCCGGGACGGATTTTATGGCTACACCTTC
CASSARDGFYGYTF
>15|TRBJ2-5|TRBV19|few|TRBD2
TGTGCCAGTAGCATTAGCGGGGGGTCCCAAGAGACCCAGTACTTC
CASSISGGSQETQYF
>15|TRBJ1-1|TRBV19|-|-
TGTGCCAGTAGTCAGGGAGGGATTGGGAACACTGAAGCTTTCTTT
CASSQGGIGNTEAFF
>15|TRBJ2-4|TRBV18|-|-
TGTGCCAGCTCACCAGGGGGCTGGGCCAAAAACATTCAGTACTTC
CASSPGGWAKNIQYF
>16|TRBJ2-7|TRBV6-5|-|TRBD2
TGTGCCAGCAGTTCCCAGGGACTAGCGGGAGATTACGAGCAGTACTTC
CASSSQGLAGDYEQYF
>14|TRBJ1-1|TRBV9|few|-
TGTGCCAGCAGCGACCACTCGGGGTACACTGAAGCTTTCTTT
CASSDHSGYTEAFF
>16|TRBJ2-7|TRBV5-5|-|TRBD2
TGTGCCAGCAATCTTGGACTAGCGGGGATCTCCTACGAGCAGTACTTC
CASNLGLAGISYEQYF
>13|TRBJ1-1|TRBV6-5|-|-
TGTGCCAGCAGCCTCCTACTTGGGACTGAAGCTTTCTTT
CASSLLLGTEAFF
>13|TRBJ2-5|TRBV7-9|few|-
TGTGCCAGCAAAGGTGTAACGGAAGAGACCCAGTACTTC
CASKGVTEETQYF
>14|TRBJ2-3|TRBV5-5|-|-
TGTGCCAGCAGCTCTAGGGGCCGGTCTGATACGCAGTATTTT
CASSSRGRSDTQYF
>14|TRBJ2-3|TRBV5-1|few|TRBD1
TGCGCCAGCACCTACAGGGGGCGGACAGATACGCAGTATTTT
CASTYRGRTDTQYF
>16|TRBJ1-2|TRBV14|-|-
TGTGCCAGCAGCCAAGATAAGAGGGGGGGTCACTATGGCTACACCTTC
CASSQDKRGGHYGYTF
>14|TRBJ2-3|TRBV29-1|-|-
TGCAGCGCGGGGAACCCACAGGGCACAGATACGCAGTATTTT
CSAGNPQGTDTQYF
>16|TRBJ2-2|TRBV19|-|TRBD2
TGTGCCAGTAGCCCAGCGGGGGGCCGGGGCACCGGGGAGCTGTTTTTT
CASSPAGGRGTGELFF
>12|TRBJ2-5|TRBV27|-|-
TGTGCCAGCAGTTTAAATGGGGAGACCCAGTACTTC
CASSLNGETQYF
>14|TRBJ1-6|TRBV4-3|-|-
TGCGCCAGCAGCCAAGTGGGGAATAATTCACCCCTCCACTTT
CASSQVGNNSPLHF
>14|TRBJ1-1|TRBV11-2|once|-
TGTGCCAGCAGCTTCCCCCGGGGTTGGACTGAAGCTTTCTTT
CASSFPRGWTEAFF
>15|TRBJ1-4|TRBV4-1|-|-
TGCGCCAGCAGCCAAGCTTTGACAACTAATGAAAAACTGTTTTTT
CASSQALTTNEKLFF
>15|TRBJ1-1|TRBV7-2|-|-
TGTGCCAGCAGCGGGCGAGGGTTCGCGAACACTGAAGCTTTCTTT
CASSGRGFANTEAFF
>15|TRBJ1-5|TRBV19|-|-
TGTGCCAGTAGTATAGGACAGAATAATAATCAGCCCCAGCATTTT
CASSIGQNNNQPQHF
>18|TRBJ1-6|TRBV2|-|-
TGTGCCAGCAGTGAAGCGCGCCAGGGGCTGGACTATAATTCACCCCTCCACTTT
CASSEARQGLDYNSPLHF
>14|TRBJ1-4|TRBV7-9|-|-
TGTGCCAGCAGCCCCCTCTATAATGGGGAAAAACTGTTTTTT
CASSPLYNGEKLFF
>15|TRBJ2-7|TRBV4-2|-|TRBD2
TGTGCCAGCAGCCGCACCCGGGGGGGATCGTACGAGCAGTACTTC
CASSRTRGGSYEQYF
>15|TRBJ2-2|TRBV18|-|TRBD2
TGTGCCAGCTCAACGGGACTAGCGGACACCGGGGAGCTGTTTTTT
CASSTGLADTGELFF
>14|TRBJ2-7|TRBV7-6|-|TRBD2
TGTGCCAGCAGCTTAAACCTAGCGGGGAATGAGCAGTACTTC
CASSLNLAGNEQYF
>16|TRBJ2-3|TRBV6-1|-|TRBD2
TGTGCCAGCAGTGAACCGCTAGCGGGGGGCACAGATACGCAGTATTTT
CASSEPLAGGTDTQYF
>14|TRBJ2-7|TRBV11-1|-|-
TGTGCCAGCAGCTTCTCTACTGGGACCTACGAGCAGTACTTC
CASSFSTGTYEQYF
>13|TRBJ2-5|TRBV5-4|-|-
TGTGCCAGCAGCTTCCGCTACGGGGAGACCCAGTACTTC
CASSFRYGETQYF
>12|TRBJ2-7|TRBV5-3|-|-
TGTGCCAGAAGCCAGGGCCCAGCCCCCGAGTACTTC
CARSQGPAPEYF
>15|TRBJ2-4|TRBV30|-|TRBD1
TGTGCCTGGGAAGTACGGACAGGGGTGAAAAACATTCAGTACTTC
CAWEVRTGVKNIQYF
>11|TRBJ2-3|TRBV10-3|-|-
TGTGCCATCTCGCACACAGATACGCAGTATTTT
CAISHTDTQYF
>15|TRBJ2-3|TRBV6-5|-|-
TGTGCCAGCAGTCAGCCTAACGGGGGCACAGATACGCAGTATTTT
CASSQPNGGTDTQYF
>18|TRBJ2-1|TRBV29-1|-|TRBD2
TGCAGCGCTGTGGGGGAGGCTAGCGGGGTCCACTCCTACAATGAGCAGTTCTTC
CSAVGEASGVHSYNEQFF
>14|TRBJ1-2|TRBV29-1|-|TRBD1
TGCAGCGTTGTCCCTACAGGGGTAATTTATGGCTACACCTTC
CSVVPTGVIYGYTF
>17|TRBJ2-1|TRBV27|-|TRBD2
TGTGCCAGCAGTTTATATGGTAGCGGGGGGGTTGTAGGTGAGCAGTTCTTC
CASSLYGSGGVVGEQFF
>15|TRBJ2-7|TRBV7-8|-|TRBD1
TGTGCCAGCAGCTCCAGCCGGGACAGATTCTACGAGCAGTACTTC
CASSSSRDRFYEQYF
>13|TRBJ1-2|TRBV5-4|few|-
TGTGCCAGCAGCTTTCAGGGGAACTATGGCTACACCTTC
CASSFQGNYGYTF
>13|TRBJ2-1|TRBV4-1|-|-
TGCGCCAGCAGCCAAGAGGTCTACAATGAGCAGTTCTTC
CASSQEVYNEQFF
>14|TRBJ1-6|TRBV21-1|few|-
TGTGCCAGCAGCAAATGTCTAGGAATTTCACCCCTCCACTTT
CASSKCLGISPLHF
>15|TRBJ2-7|TRBV5-1|few|TRBD1
TGCGCCAGCAGCACCGGACAGGGGGCTACATACGAGCAGTACTTC
CASSTGQGATYEQYF
>14|TRBJ1-5|TRBV27|once|-
TGTGCCAGCAGGGCCGACAGAAGCAATCAGCCCCAGCATTTT
CASRADRSNQPQHF